This entry describes one T cell receptor beta chain. Its target is not known. Looked up from germline, CDR1 is MDHEN and CDR2 is SYDVKM. V gave up 3 bases and J gave up 0 bases, with 3 bases separating them. There are 13 residues in the CDR3. This sample stems from a study of cytomegalovirus exposure and HLA in healthy donors. The study, taken as a whole, reports: Being productive about 87% or about 30% of the time was typical of most TCR beta V segments in an earlier analysis. While the bulk of TCR sequences proved rare, some public TCRs turned up in many donors.

The donors were healthy bone marrow donors. PCR was performed using 60 Vbeta and 13 Jbeta primers. Clones were sequenced by immunoSEQ multiplex PCR, and TCRdb holds only the in-frame ones, with some missing. The table lists fewer than 120,000 clones, less than 85% of them singletons. The sequencing sample was made of PBMCs. V is TRBV28 and J is TRBJ1-5; D not certain. This sequence originates from a young man in good health and CMV-seropositive. CDR3: CASSFGSNQPQHF. In nucleotides, the CDR3 is TGTGCCAGCAGTTTCGGTAGCAATCAGCCCCAGCATTTT.